These 2 T cell receptor beta chains were all obtained from the same sample, sequenced in a study of cytomegalovirus exposure and HLA in healthy donors. 60 Vbeta and 13 Jbeta primers were used in PCR. Sequenced by immunoSEQ multiplex PCR; TCRdb stores in-frame clones only, minus some. The sample carries approximately 130,000 clones, around 85% recorded once. The sequencing sample was made of PBMCs. Source of these receptors: a woman aged 30 to 39 in good health and CMV-seropositive.

This clone was found once. This sequence joins TRBV5-1 and TRBJ1-1; D might be TRBD1 (6 bases). V dropped 4 bases and J dropped 5 bases, with 18 bases sitting between them. The CDR3 is 15 residues long. Germline V gives CDR1 SGHRS, CDR2 YFSETQ. The CDR3 region is CASSTGGQGWTEAFF. The CDR3 DNA reads as TGCGCCAGCAGCACTGGAGGTCAGGGGTGGACTGAAGCTTTCTTT.

The chain is built from TRBV2 and TRBJ1-2, with D perhaps matching TRBD1 (6 bases). This CDR3 is built from 13 residues. Germline CDR1 is SNHLY and CDR2 is FYNNEI. Trimming removed 0 bases at V and 10 bases at J, with 12 bases between. CDR3 sequence: CASSEARGGIYTF. The CDR3 DNA reads TGTGCCAGCAGTGAAGCGAGGGGGGGGATCTACACCTTC.